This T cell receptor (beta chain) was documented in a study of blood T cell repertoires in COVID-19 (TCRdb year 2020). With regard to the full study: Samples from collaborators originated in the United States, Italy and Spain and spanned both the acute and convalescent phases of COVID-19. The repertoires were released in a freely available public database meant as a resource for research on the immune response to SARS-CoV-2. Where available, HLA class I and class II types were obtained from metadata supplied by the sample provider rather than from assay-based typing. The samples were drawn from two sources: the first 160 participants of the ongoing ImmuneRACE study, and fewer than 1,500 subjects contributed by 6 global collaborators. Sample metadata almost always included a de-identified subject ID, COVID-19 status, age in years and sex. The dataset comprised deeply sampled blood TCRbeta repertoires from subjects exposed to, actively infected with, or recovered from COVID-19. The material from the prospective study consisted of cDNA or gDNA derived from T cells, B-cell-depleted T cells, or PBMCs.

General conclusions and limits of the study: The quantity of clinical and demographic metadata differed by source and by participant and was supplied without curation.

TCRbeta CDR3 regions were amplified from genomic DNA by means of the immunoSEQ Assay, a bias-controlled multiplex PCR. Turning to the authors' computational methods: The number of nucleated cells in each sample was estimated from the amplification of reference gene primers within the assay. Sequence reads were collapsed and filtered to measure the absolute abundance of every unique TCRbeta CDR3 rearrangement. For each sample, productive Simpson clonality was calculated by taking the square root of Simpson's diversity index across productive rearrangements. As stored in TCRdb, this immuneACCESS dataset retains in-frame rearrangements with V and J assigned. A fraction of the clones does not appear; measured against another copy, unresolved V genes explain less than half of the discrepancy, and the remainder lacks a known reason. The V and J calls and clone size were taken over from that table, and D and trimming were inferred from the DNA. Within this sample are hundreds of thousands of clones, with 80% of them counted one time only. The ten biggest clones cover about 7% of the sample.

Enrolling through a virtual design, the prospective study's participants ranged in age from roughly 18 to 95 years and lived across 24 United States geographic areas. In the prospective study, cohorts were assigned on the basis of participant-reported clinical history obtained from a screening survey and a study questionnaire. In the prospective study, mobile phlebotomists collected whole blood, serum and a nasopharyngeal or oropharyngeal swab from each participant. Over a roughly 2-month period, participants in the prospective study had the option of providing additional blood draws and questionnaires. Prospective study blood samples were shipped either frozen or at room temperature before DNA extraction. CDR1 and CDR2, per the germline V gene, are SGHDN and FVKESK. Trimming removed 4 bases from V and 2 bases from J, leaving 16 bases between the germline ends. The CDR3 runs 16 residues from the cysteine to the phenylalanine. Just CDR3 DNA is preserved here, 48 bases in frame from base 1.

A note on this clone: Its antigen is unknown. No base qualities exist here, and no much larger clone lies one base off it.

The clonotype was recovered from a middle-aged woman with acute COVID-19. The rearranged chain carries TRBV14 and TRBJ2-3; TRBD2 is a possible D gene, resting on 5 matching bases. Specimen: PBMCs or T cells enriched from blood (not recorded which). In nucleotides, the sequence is TGTGCCAGCAGCCGAGAAGTGGGAGACTCCACAGATACGCAGTATTTT. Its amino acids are CASSREVGDSTDTQYF.